The clone carrying this T cell receptor (beta chain) has only a few counts. The data were taken from a study of beta chain features in type 1 diabetes. The V and J ends lost 0 bases and 9 bases, in that order; junction bases with no gene match: 4. The CDR3 runs to 14 residues. Germline V CDR1 and CDR2: LGHNA, YNFKEQ. Expressed TCRB transcripts were sequenced because the isolated RNA had all been reverse transcribed beforehand. The repertoire was sequenced with immunoSEQ multiplex PCR; TCRdb's copy has only in-frame clones and lacks some. The sample records 250,000 to 350,000 clones, 11% to 15% being singletons.

Sequencing input: central memory CD4+ T cells from blood. The sequence was obtained from a man younger than 40 in good health. This chain links TRBV4-2 with TRBJ2-1, with TRBD1 matching 8 bases. The CDR3 DNA sequence: TGTGCCAGCAGCCAAGACAGGGGGCTGGGTGAGCAGTTCTTC. It codes for CASSQDRGLGEQFF.